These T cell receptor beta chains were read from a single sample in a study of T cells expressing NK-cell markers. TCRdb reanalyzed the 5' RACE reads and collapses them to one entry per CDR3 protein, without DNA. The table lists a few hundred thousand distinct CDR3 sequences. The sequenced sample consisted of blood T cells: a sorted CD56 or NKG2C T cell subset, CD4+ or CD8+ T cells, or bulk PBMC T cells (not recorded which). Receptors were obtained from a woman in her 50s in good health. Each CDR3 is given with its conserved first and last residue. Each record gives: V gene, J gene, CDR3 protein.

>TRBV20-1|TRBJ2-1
CSASRRGRSYNEQFF
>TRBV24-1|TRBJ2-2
CATSDLVYPNTGELFF
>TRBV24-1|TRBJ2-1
CATGTSGRYNEQFF
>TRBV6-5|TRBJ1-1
CASSYFGGSRAEAFF
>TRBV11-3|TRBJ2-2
CASSLWVPGQGISGELFF
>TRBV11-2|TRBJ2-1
CASSLGLLPPYNEQFF
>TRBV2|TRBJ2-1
CASRGLAEQFF
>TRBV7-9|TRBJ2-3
CASSLEKAFTDTQYF
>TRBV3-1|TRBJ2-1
CASSQVRAIPFF
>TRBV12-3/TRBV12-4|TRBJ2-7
CASSFKLVGEQYF
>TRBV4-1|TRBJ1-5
CASSQQGVGSQPQHF
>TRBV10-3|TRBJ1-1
CAISEPGTANTEAFF
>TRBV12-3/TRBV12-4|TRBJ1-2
CASRSGARGYTF
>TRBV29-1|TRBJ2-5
CSVSTSGLETQYF
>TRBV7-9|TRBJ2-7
CASSKVATEQYF
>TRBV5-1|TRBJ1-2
CASSLAGGENGYTF
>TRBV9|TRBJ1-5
CASSGTGGAGQPQHF
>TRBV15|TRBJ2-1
CATTLGREAHNEQFF
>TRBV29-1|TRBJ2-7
CSVGWTVYEQYF
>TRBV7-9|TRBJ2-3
CASSSRLAGAWDTQYF
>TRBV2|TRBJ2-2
CASSEARGPGTGELFF
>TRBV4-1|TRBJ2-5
CASSQVGGGLETQYF
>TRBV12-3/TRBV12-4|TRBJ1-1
CASSPTWRHTEAFF
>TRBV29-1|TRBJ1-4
CSPPIWQGGEKLFF
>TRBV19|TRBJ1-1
CASSTFVRAGYTEAFF
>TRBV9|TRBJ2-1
CASSPHPGYNEQFF
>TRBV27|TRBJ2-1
CASSLLRGEQFF
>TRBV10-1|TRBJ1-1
CASRDGPGEAFF
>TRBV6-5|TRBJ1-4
CASSYGVQGREKLFF
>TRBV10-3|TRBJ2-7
CAISEGPNSSYEQYF
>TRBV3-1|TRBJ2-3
CASRPGLEVDTQYF
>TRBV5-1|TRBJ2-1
CASSLGSEQFF
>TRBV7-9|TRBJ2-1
CASSLDRLAGPYNEQFF
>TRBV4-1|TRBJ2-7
CASSQERLAGGPGLYEQYF
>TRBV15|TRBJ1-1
CATSRAGNSMNTEAFF
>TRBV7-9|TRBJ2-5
CASSLKTALYF
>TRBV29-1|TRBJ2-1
CSVEKLARSYNEQFF
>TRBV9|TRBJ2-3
CASSVEGGLDRAVGTDTQYF
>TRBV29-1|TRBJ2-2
CSGTRQGNTGELFF
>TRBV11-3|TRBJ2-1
CASSLRGLAGVEQFF